The next 26 T cell receptor beta chains were all read from a single sample in a study of Graves' ophthalmopathy and Graves' hyperthyroidism. Transcripts of RNA were the source for amplifying TCR beta CDR3 regions. The workflow started with a first-round RT-PCR run with HTBI primers and then moved on to a second-round multiplex PCR. TCRdb re-derived calls from the multiplex PCR reads in MiXCR, one entry per CDR3 protein. This repertoire shows roughly 480,000 distinct CDR3 sequences, about 15% found once; its top ten account for around 9.8%. Input material: blood. These receptors were taken from a woman younger than 45 with Graves' ophthalmopathy.

The chain recombines TRBV9 with TRBJ1-6; 7 bases line up with TRBD1. V shed 3 bases, J shed 3 bases, and the junction held 3 bases outside the gene matches. Germline loops: CDR1 SGDLS, CDR2 YYNGEE. The CDR3 covers 15 residues. The CDR3 spells CASSAWDSYNSPLHF. Written as DNA, the CDR3 is TGTGCCAGCAGCGCGTGGGACAGCTATAATTCACCCCTCCACTTT.

This clonotype occurred many times. This chain uses TRBV2 with TRBJ1-1; no definite D call. Per germline, CDR1 SNHLY and CDR2 FYNNEI. V lost 6 bases to trimming and J lost 2 bases, with 13 bases between them. The CDR3 runs 14 residues. CDR3 nucleotide sequence: TGTGCCAGCAGGCTCGGAAGGTCAAACACTGAAGCTTTCTTT. This gives the protein CASRLGRSNTEAFF. Drawing the rest from reference TRBV2 and TRBJ1-1, the complete variable domain is EPEVTQTPSHQVTQMGQEVILRCVPISNHLYFYWYRQILGQKVEFLVSFYNNEISEKSEIFDDQFSVERPDGSNFTLKIRSTKLEDSAMYFCASRLGRSNTEAFFGQGTRLTVV.

Many counts were recorded for this clonotype. The CDR3 DNA reads as TGTGCCAGCAGGCCCTCCGGGACAGGGGGCGGTAGCAATCAGCCCCAGCATTTT. Translated, it gives CASRPSGTGGGSNQPQHF. This chain links TRBV6-5 with TRBJ1-5; 12 bases map to TRBD1. With V trimmed by 6 bases and J by 0 bases, 9 bases remained unmatched. CDR1 MNHEY and CDR2 SVGAGI come from the germline V gene. The CDR3 runs to 18 residues.

Notes on this clonotype: The junction shows a germline mismatch at one end, possibly a read error. The chain couples TRBV19 to TRBJ2-4; D not certain. Germline V gene lookup returns CDR1 LNHDA and CDR2 SQIVND (reference sequence). The CDR3 is made up of 13 amino acids. CDR3 in DNA: TGTGCCAGTAGTAGTGGGCGGAAAAACATTAAGTACTTC. This encodes CASSSGRKNIKYF.

This clonotype was detected many times. This sequence joins TRBV18 and TRBJ1-1; TRBD1 is a possible D gene (6 bases). V dropped 3 bases and J dropped 5 bases, with 16 bases sitting between them. The CDR3 runs to 15 residues. Germline V lookup: CDR1 KGHSH, CDR2 LQKENI. This CDR3 is CASSPRGGGETEAFF. CDR3 DNA sequence: TGTGCCAGCTCACCCCGGGGAGGGGGAGAGACTGAAGCTTTCTTT. Using reference TRBV18 and TRBJ1-1 for the parts outside the CDR3, the full variable domain is NAGVMQNPRHLVRRRGQEARLRCSPMKGHSHVYWYRQLPEEGLKFMVYLQKENIIDESGMPKERFSAEFPKEGPSILRIQQVVRGDSAAYFCASSPRGGGETEAFFGQGTRLTVV.

This clonotype was counted at least ten times. V gene TRBV12-3 or TRBV12-4 combines with J gene TRBJ2-2; possibly TRBD1 or TRBD2 for D (6 bases each). Trimming cost V 5 bases and J 5 bases, with 15 bases left between them. The CDR3 spans 15 residues. The CDR3 here is CASSGGHGGTGELFF. CDR3 coding DNA: TGTGCCAGCAGTGGGGGACATGGGGGGACCGGGGAGCTGTTTTTT.

The DNA for the CDR3 is TGTGCCAGCAATCTGGGGCGAGAGACCCAGTACTTC. Translation gives CASNLGRETQYF. This chain joins TRBV28 and TRBJ2-5, with D perhaps matching TRBD1 (5 bases). CDR3 length equals 12 residues. CDR1 is MDHEN and CDR2 is SYDVKM in the germline V gene. The V end was cut by 7 bases, the J end by 4 bases, with 10 bases between.

In its sample, this clonotype was seen many times. J is TRBJ1-2 and V is TRBV20-1; 7 nucleotides align to TRBD1. The CDR3 is made up of 11 amino acids. CDR1 is DFQATT, CDR2 SNEGSKA, per germline (reference sequence). The CDR3 DNA reads TGCAGAACCCAGGGGGTTCATGGCTACACCTTC. Its translation: CRTQGVHGYTF.

This clonotype was seen many times. The junction shows a germline mismatch at one end, possibly a read error. The chain links TRBV5-1 to TRBJ2-7, with 15 bases lining up with TRBD2. This CDR3 is built from 17 residues. CDR1 and CDR2 (germline): SGHRS, YFSETQ. CDR3: CASSPGLAGGLSYEQYF. The CDR3 DNA reads as TGTGCCAGCAGTCCGGGACTAGCGGGAGGCCTCTCCTACGAGCAGTACTTC.

This clonotype was seen at least ten times. The CDR3 bases are TGCGCCAGCAGCCTCCCCGACGGGACAGCCCAAGAGACCCAGTACTTC. Translated, it gives CASSLPDGTAQETQYF. V and J are TRBV4-1 and TRBJ2-5; the match to TRBD1 covers 7 bases. Germline values: CDR1 MGHRA, CDR2 YSYEKL. Unmatched junction bases numbered 9, after V lost 4 bases and J lost 1 base. This CDR3 region has 16 residues.

This clonotype has a count of ten or more. The V call is TRBV12-3 or TRBV12-4, the J call TRBJ1-1; no firm D call. CDR3 length equals 12 residues. Trimming removed 3 bases from V and 8 bases from J, with 10 bases in between. DNA for the CDR3: TGTGCCAGCAGTTTTACTTCAGGCGAAGCTTTCTTT. Its protein is CASSFTSGEAFF.

This clonotype was observed many times. The chain is built from TRBV9 and TRBJ1-1; D gene uncertain. The ends were cut back, 0 bases at V and 0 bases at J, with 12 bases in the middle. This CDR3 spans 16 amino acids. Germline CDR1 is SGDLS and CDR2 is YYNGEE. The CDR3 reads CASSVEDYPMNTEAFF. In DNA form, the CDR3 reads TGTGCCAGCAGCGTAGAGGATTATCCAATGAACACTGAAGCTTTCTTT.

This clonotype was recorded many times. This sequence joins TRBV12-3 or TRBV12-4 and TRBJ2-2; D is perhaps TRBD2 (5 bases). The CDR3 spans 14 residues. Trimming removed 3 bases at V and 2 bases at J, with 7 bases between. In DNA form, the CDR3 reads TGTGCCAGCAGTTTTGGAGGAAACACCGGGGAGCTGTTTTTT. This translates into CASSFGGNTGELFF.

The V call is TRBV11-1, the J call TRBJ2-4; D not resolved. This CDR3 is built from 19 residues. Germline V gene data show CDR1 as SGHAT and CDR2 as FQDESV (reference sequence). V gave up 5 bases and J gave up 6 bases, with 29 bases separating them. CDR3 loop: CASSRNRQFVGKNVNIQYF. The CDR3 coding sequence is TGTGCCAGCAGCCGAAATAGACAATTCGTTGGCAAAAATGTAAACATTCAGTACTTC.

This clonotype was observed at least ten times. The gene calls are TRBV10-3 and TRBJ1-2, with unresolved D. The CDR3 totals 15 residues. Trimming shortened V by 4 bases and J by 0 bases, and 12 bases separated the two germline ends. Germline V gene sequence: CDR1 ENHRY, CDR2 SYGVKD. The CDR3 bases are TGTGCCATCAGTGGAACAGAGCCCCCTAACTATGGCTACACCTTC. It is translated as CAISGTEPPNYGYTF.

This clonotype was counted between two and nine times. The V and J genes are TRBV2 and TRBJ2-1; D is uncertain. Trimming took off 6 bases at V and 5 bases at J, with 8 bases between the two ends. This CDR3 contains 12 residues. Germline V gene data show CDR1 as SNHLY and CDR2 as FYNNEI. The CDR3 region is CASRGQDNEQFF. CDR3 nucleotide sequence: TGTGCCAGCAGGGGCCAGGACAATGAGCAGTTCTTC.

This clonotype has at least ten counts. CDR3 bases: TGTGCCACCAGCAGAGATGGAGAAGGCTATGGCTACACCTTC. Its protein product is CATSRDGEGYGYTF. This chain uses TRBV15 with TRBJ1-2; D remains unclear. The germline gives CDR1 LNHNV, CDR2 YYDKDF (reference sequence). Trimming removed 0 bases at V and 4 bases at J, with 9 bases between. The CDR3 sequence is 14 residues long.

This chain uses TRBV6-1 with TRBJ2-4, with TRBD2 matching over 7 bases. Losses at the gene ends were 7 bases for V and 8 bases for J; bases not matched to a gene: 5. This CDR3 region has 12 residues. CDR1 and CDR2 (germline): MNHNS, SASEGT. CDR3 bases: TGTGCCAGCAAGCCGGGGGGATACATTCAGTACTTC. It specifies CASKPGGYIQYF.

Of note for this clonotype: This sequence may be a read error, since a much larger clone differs from it by one base. The chain couples TRBV29-1 to TRBJ1-2; D is undetermined. The CDR3 is made up of 11 amino acids. CDR1 and CDR2 from the germline V gene are SQVTM and ANQGSEA. V lost 1 base to trimming and J lost 2 bases, with 2 bases between them. The CDR3 DNA follows: TGCAGCGTTGAAGGGAACTATGGCTACACCTTC. It codes for CSVEGNYGYTF.

In its sample, this clonotype was seen once. Possible read error: a much larger clone is one base away. The J gene is TRBJ2-5, the V gene TRBV7-3; D remains ambiguous. Per the germline V gene, CDR1 is SGHTA and CDR2 is FQGTGA. V was trimmed by 5 bases and J by 2 bases, leaving 12 bases between them. This CDR3 is 14 amino acids long. In nucleotides, the CDR3 is TGTGCCAGCAGCAAGGAACATCAGCAAGAGACCCAGTACTTC. It is translated as CASSKEHQQETQYF.

This clonotype came up many times. The chain combines TRBV6-1 with TRBJ1-5; 10 bases align to TRBD1. The V gene end was trimmed by 4 bases and the J gene end by 0 bases; junction bases not matched to a gene: 3. In germline, CDR1 is MNHNS, CDR2 SASEGT. The CDR3 covers 16 residues. The CDR3 nucleotides are TGTGCCAGCAGTGGGGACAGGGGTTATAGCAATCAGCCCCAGCATTTT. Amino acids: CASSGDRGYSNQPQHF.

This clonotype was picked up many times. The chain carries TRBV12-3 or TRBV12-4 and TRBJ2-2, with D hard to call. Between the trimmed V and J ends, which lost 7 bases and 6 bases, there was a span of 6 bases. This CDR3 comprises 11 residues. The CDR3 DNA reads as TGTGCCAGCACCCATCCCGGGGAGCTGTTTTTT. It specifies CASTHPGELFF.

Many counts were recorded for this clonotype. This sequence joins TRBV4-1 and TRBJ2-5, with D possibly TRBD2 on 6 matching bases. The CDR3 runs 14 residues. Germline V gene sequence: CDR1 MGHRA, CDR2 YSYEKL. The ends were cut back, 1 base at V and 5 bases at J, with 11 bases in the middle. The CDR3 sequence: CASSQVGGQETQYF. As DNA, the CDR3 is TGCGCCAGCAGCCAAGTGGGGGGTCAGGAGACCCAGTACTTC.

This clonotype was counted many times. The gene calls are TRBV6-1 and TRBJ2-4; 10 positions match TRBD2. The CDR3 contains 19 residues. Germline values: CDR1 MNHNS, CDR2 SASEGT. J lost 1 base, V lost 3 bases, and 12 bases had no gene match. This chain's CDR3 is CASSDDGLAAQAAKNIQYF. As DNA, the CDR3 is TGTGCCAGCAGTGATGACGGACTAGCGGCTCAGGCTGCCAAAAACATTCAGTACTTC.

V usage is TRBV5-4 and J usage is TRBJ2-5, with 7 nucleotides matching TRBD1. From germline, CDR1 is SGHNT and CDR2 YYREEE (reference sequence). This CDR3 comprises 18 residues. The ends lost 4 bases at V and 1 base at J; junction bases unmatched: 16. In DNA form, the CDR3 reads TGTGCCAGCAGCCTGGTGTATCTCTCCCGACAGGGCCAAGAGACCCAGTACTTC. Its protein is CASSLVYLSRQGQETQYF.

The sample holds many counts of this clonotype. This chain joins TRBV6-2 or TRBV6-3 and TRBJ2-7; the D is unclear. V was trimmed by 4 bases and J by 2 bases, leaving 18 bases between them. Germline V gives CDR1 MNHEY, CDR2 SVGEGT. CDR3 length equals 16 residues. The CDR3 bases are TGTGCCAGCAGTTCCTCATTTATCGGCAAGCCCTACGAGCAGTACTTC. Protein sequence: CASSSSFIGKPYEQYF.